This T cell receptor (beta chain) emerged from a study of beta chain features in type 1 diabetes. TCRB transcripts that were expressed got sequenced, as all of the isolated RNA had been reverse transcribed. Produced via immunoSEQ multiplex PCR; TCRdb's table is partial and in-frame only. The table shows some 400,000 clones, with more than 12% occurring only once. The origin of this receptor is a woman between 18 and 29 years old in good health. The sample taken for sequencing was naive CD4+ T cells from blood.

The CDR3 region is CASSVAVTGFYEQYF. The DNA for the CDR3 is TGTGCCAGCAGCGTAGCTGTGACAGGGTTCTACGAGCAGTACTTC. The gene calls are TRBV9 and TRBJ2-7; 7 bases fit TRBD1. The V segment lost 0 bases and the J segment 3 bases; nucleotides outside the gene matches: 6. Germline assignment: CDR1 SGDLS and CDR2 YYNGEE. This CDR3 region has 15 residues.